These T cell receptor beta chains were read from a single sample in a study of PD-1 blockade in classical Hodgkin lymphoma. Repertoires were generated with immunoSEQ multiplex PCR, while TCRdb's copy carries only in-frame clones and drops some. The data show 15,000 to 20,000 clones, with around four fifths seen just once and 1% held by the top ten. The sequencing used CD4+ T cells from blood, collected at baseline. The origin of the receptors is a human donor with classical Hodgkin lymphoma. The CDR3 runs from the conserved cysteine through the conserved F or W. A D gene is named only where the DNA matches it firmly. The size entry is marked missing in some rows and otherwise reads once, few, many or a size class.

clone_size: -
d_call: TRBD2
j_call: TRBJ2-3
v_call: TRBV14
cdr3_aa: CASSQVFSGRAITDTQYF
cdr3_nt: TGTGCCAGCAGCCAAGTATTTAGCGGGAGGGCCATAACAGATACGCAGTATTTT

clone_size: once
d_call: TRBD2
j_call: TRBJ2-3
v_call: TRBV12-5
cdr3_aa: CASGLGGTSAGTDTQYF
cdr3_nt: TGTGCTAGTGGTTTGGGCGGGACTAGCGCGGGCACAGATACGCAGTATTTT

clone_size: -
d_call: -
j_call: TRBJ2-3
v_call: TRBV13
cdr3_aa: CASSGRDSDTDTQYF
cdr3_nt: TGTGCCAGCAGCGGACGGGACTCAGACACAGATACGCAGTATTTT

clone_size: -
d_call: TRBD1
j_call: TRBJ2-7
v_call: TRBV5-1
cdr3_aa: CASSLHRGRDYEQYF
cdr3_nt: TGCGCCAGCAGCTTGCACAGGGGTCGGGACTACGAGCAGTACTTC

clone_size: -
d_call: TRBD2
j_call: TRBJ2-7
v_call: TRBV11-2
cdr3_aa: CASSILAGLAYEQYF
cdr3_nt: TGTGCCAGCAGCATACTAGCGGGCCTCGCCTACGAGCAGTACTTC

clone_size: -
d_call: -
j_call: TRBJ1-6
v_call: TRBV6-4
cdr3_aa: CASSARGAEPLHF
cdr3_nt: TGTGCCAGCAGTGCCAGGGGCGCGGAACCCCTCCACTTT

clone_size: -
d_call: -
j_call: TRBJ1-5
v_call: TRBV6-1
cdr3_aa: CASRSTPDQPQHF
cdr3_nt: TGTGCCAGCAGATCGACACCCGATCAGCCCCAGCATTTT

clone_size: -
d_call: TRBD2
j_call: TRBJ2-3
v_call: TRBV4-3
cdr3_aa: CASSQVGAGGLADTQYF
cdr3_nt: TGCGCCAGCAGCCAAGTAGGAGCGGGAGGGCTTGCAGATACGCAGTATTTT

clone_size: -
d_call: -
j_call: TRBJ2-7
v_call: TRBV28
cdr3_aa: CASRRRKPLSYEQYF
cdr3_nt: TGTGCCAGCAGACGAAGGAAGCCCCTCTCCTACGAGCAGTACTTC

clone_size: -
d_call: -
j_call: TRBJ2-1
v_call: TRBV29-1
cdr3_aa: CSVLRYNEQFF
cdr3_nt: TGCAGCGTTCTCCGTTACAATGAGCAGTTCTTC

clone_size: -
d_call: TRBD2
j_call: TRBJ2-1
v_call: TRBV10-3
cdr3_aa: CAINQGLAGGRRGEQFF
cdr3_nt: TGTGCCATCAATCAAGGACTAGCGGGGGGGCGGCGTGGCGAGCAGTTCTTC

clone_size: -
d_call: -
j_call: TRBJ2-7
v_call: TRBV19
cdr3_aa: CASSNRAYEQYF
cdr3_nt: TGTGCCAGTAGTAACAGGGCCTACGAGCAGTACTTC

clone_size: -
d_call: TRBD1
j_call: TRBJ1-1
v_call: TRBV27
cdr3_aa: CASSFYGQGGTEAFF
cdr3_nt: TGTGCCAGCAGTTTCTACGGACAGGGGGGCACTGAAGCTTTCTTT

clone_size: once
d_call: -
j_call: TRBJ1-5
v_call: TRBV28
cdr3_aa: CASTPQGSPQHF
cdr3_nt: TGTGCCAGCACCCCTCAGGGAAGTCCCCAGCATTTT

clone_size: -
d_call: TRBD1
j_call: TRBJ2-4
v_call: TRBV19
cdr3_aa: CASSTGTGGAVAKNIQYF
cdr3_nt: TGTGCCAGTAGTACCGGGACAGGGGGCGCCGTGGCCAAAAACATTCAGTACTTC

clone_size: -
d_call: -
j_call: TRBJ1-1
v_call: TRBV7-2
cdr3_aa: CASSFFGRNTEAFF
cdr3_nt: TGTGCCAGCAGCTTTTTCGGCAGGAACACTGAAGCTTTCTTT

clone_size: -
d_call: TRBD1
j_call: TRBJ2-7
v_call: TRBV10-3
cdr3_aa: CAINGGTGDYEQYF
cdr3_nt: TGTGCCATCAATGGGGGGACAGGTGATTACGAGCAGTACTTC

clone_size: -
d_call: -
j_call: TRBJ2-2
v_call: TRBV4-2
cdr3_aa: CASSQDFGGGGELFF
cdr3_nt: TGTGCCAGCAGCCAAGATTTCGGGGGCGGCGGGGAGCTGTTTTTT

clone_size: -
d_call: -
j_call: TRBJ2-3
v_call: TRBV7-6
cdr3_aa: CASSYDRRTDTQYF
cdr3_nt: TGTGCCAGCAGCTACGACAGGCGCACAGATACGCAGTATTTT

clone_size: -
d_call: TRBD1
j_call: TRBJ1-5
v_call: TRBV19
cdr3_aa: CASSITGAFNQPQHF
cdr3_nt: TGTGCCAGTAGTATAACAGGGGCCTTCAATCAGCCCCAGCATTTT

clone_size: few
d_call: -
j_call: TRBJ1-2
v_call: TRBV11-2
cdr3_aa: CASSAGSRGYTF
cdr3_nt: TGTGCCAGCAGCGCTGGCAGTCGGGGCTACACCTTC

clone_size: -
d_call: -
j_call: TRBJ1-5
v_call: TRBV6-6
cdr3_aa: CASSSGNQPQHF
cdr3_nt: TGTGCCAGCAGTTCGGGCAATCAGCCCCAGCATTTT

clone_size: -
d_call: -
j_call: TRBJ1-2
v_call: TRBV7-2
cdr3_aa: CASSLAIRGYTF
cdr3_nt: TGTGCCAGCAGCTTAGCGATACGGGGCTACACCTTC

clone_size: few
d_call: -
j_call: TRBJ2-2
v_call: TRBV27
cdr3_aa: CASSLSLLVGELFF
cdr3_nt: TGTGCCAGCAGTTTATCTTTGTTGGTCGGGGAGCTGTTTTTT

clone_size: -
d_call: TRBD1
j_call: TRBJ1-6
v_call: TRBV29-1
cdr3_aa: CSIRDRDNSPLHF
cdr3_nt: TGCAGCATCCGGGACAGAGATAATTCACCCCTCCACTTT

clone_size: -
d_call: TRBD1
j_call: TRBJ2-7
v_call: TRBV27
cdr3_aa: CASGREGAYEQYF
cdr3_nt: TGTGCCAGCGGTCGTGAGGGGGCTTACGAGCAGTACTTC

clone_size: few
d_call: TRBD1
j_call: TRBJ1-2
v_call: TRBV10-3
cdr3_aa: CAISETGQRYGYTF
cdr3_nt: TGTGCCATCAGTGAGACGGGACAGCGCTATGGCTACACCTTC

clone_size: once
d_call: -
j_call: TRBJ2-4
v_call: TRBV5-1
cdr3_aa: CASSLMGEGRNIQYF
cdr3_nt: TGCGCCAGCAGCTTAATGGGGGAAGGGCGTAATATTCAGTACTTC

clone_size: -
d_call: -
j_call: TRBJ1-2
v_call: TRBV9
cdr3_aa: CASTQTSGYGYTF
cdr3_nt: TGTGCCAGCACCCAGACTTCGGGCTATGGCTACACCTTC

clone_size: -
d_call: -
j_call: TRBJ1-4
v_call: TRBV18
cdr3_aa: CASSGVTNEKLFF
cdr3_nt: TGTGCCAGCTCGGGTGTCACTAATGAAAAACTGTTTTTT

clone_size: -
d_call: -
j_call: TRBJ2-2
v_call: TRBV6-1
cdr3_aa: CASDYVAGELFF
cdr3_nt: TGTGCCAGTGACTATGTGGCCGGGGAGCTGTTTTTT

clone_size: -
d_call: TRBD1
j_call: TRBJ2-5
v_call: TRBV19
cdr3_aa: CASSPRQGVSETQYF
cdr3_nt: TGTGCCAGTAGTCCACGACAGGGTGTTTCGGAGACCCAGTACTTC

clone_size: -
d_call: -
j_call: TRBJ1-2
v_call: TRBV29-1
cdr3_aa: CSVDLLGGRGYTF
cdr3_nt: TGCAGCGTTGATCTGTTGGGGGGGAGAGGCTACACCTTC

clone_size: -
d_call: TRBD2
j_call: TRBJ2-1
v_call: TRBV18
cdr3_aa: CASSPFGAGASNEQFF
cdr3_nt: TGTGCCAGCTCACCATTTGGAGCGGGAGCTTCTAATGAGCAGTTCTTC

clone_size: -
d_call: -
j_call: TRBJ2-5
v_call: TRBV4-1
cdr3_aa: CASSQDGNRAYSQETQYF
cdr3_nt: TGCGCCAGCAGCCAAGACGGGAACAGGGCTTACTCGCAAGAGACCCAGTACTTC

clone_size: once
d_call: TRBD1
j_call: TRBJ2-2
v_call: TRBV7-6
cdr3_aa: CASSLERTGGSRELFF
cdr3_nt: TGTGCCAGCAGCTTAGAGAGGACAGGGGGTTCCCGGGAGCTGTTTTTT

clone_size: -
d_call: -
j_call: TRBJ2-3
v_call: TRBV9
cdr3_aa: CASSVQGAGDTQYF
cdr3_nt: TGTGCCAGCAGCGTACAAGGGGCCGGAGATACGCAGTATTTT

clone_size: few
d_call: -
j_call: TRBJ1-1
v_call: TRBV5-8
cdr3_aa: CASSLAGNTEAFF
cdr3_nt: TGTGCCAGCAGCTTGGCGGGTAACACTGAAGCTTTCTTT